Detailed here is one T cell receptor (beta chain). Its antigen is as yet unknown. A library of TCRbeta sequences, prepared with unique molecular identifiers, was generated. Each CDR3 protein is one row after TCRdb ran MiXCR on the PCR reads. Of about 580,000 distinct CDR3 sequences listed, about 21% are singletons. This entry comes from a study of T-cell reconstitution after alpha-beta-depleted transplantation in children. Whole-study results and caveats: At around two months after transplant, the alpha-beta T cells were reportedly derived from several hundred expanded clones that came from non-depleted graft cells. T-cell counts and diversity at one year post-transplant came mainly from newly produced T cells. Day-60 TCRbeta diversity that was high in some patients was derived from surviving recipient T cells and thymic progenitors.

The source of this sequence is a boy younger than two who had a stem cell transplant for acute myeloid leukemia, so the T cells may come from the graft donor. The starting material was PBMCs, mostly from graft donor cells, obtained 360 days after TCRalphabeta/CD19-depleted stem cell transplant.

CDR3 in amino acids: CASSLTPRDTASGNTIYF. DNA of the CDR3: TGCGCCAGCAGCTTAACACCTAGGGACACAGCCTCTGGAAACACCATATATTTT. The V and J genes are TRBV5-1 and TRBJ1-3; a weak D match, TRBD1 (6 bases). Trimming shortened V by 2 bases and J by 0 bases, and 18 bases separated the two germline ends. Germline CDR1 SGHRS, CDR2 YFSETQ. This CDR3 spans 18 amino acids.